This T cell receptor beta chain comes out of a study of T cell responses to AZD1222 COVID-19 vaccine. Assay used: immunoSEQ multiplex PCR; TCRdb lists only in-frame clones, some missing. This sample has about 120,000 clones; 85% to 90% occur once, and the top ten carry about 3%. CDR1 and CDR2 (germline): SGDLS, YYNGEE. The CDR3 is 14 residues long. Trimming left V 4 bases short and J 2 bases short, with 12 bases between. The chain combines TRBV9 with TRBJ1-1, with D hard to call. This sequence was found in an adult who received the AZD1222 COVID-19 vaccine. This specimen consisted of peripheral blood, obtained 28 days after the second AZD1222 dose. The CDR3 protein is CASSPPPANTEAFF. The CDR3 DNA follows: TGTGCCAGCAGCCCCCCCCCGGCTAACACTGAAGCTTTCTTT. The variable domain in full, completed from reference TRBV9 and TRBJ1-1, reads DSGVTQTPKHLITATGQRVTLRCSPRSGDLSVYWYQQSLDQGLQFLIQYYNGEERAKGNILERFSAQQFPDLHSELNLSSLELGDSALYFCASSPPPANTEAFFGQGTRLTVV.